The TCR beta chain described here comes from a study of blood T cell repertoires in COVID-19. Among Cohort 3 donors, those recovered had two negative PCRs, clearance, or symptom resolution. This table comes from immunoSEQ multiplex PCR, and its TCRdb copy is limited to in-frame clones, with some not included. The sample has about 270,000 clones, approximately 89% seen once. This CDR3 is 15 amino acids long. The ends lost 5 bases at V and 4 bases at J; junction bases unmatched: 9. Looked up from germline, CDR1 is LNHDA and CDR2 is SQIVND (reference sequence). The genes are TRBV19 and TRBJ2-3, with 7 bases aligning to TRBD2. Sequencing was carried out using PBMCs or T cells enriched from blood (not recorded which). The receptor was derived from a young woman who had recovered from COVID-19. The CDR3 sequence: CASSLTGGFADTQYF. The CDR3 bases are TGTGCCAGTAGTCTGACGGGAGGATTCGCAGATACGCAGTATTTT.